This T cell receptor beta chain was recovered during a study of cytomegalovirus exposure and HLA in healthy donors. Study conclusions and caveats: Later analysis identified a missense DCLRE1C variant that was linked to TCR beta V- and J-gene trimming. In a later analysis, parvovirus B19, influenza, CMV and Epstein-Barr virus appeared linked to several top co-occurrence clusters. According to the study, 160 or so TCR beta chains were cytomegalovirus-associated.

PCR used 60 Vbeta primers and 13 Jbeta primers. In the original workflow: Per a later analysis, the number of unique TCR beta chains was around 79 million, of which 9 million to 12 million were shared. Sequenced by immunoSEQ multiplex PCR; TCRdb stores in-frame clones only, minus some. V and J calls and clone size are given by that table; D and trimming were obtained from the DNA. The table has roughly 120,000 clones, about 80% seen once. Remarks on this clone: Its antigen is not known.

V was trimmed by 3 bases and J by 1 base, leaving 7 bases between them. From germline, CDR1 is SGHTA and CDR2 FQGNSA. There are 15 residues in the CDR3. The specimen sequenced was PBMCs. This TCR was recovered from a man aged 25-45 years in good health and CMV-seronegative. The V gene is TRBV7-2, the J gene TRBJ1-6, with D hard to call. The CDR3 DNA reads as TGTGCCAGCAGCTTGGAGAGTTCCTATAATTCACCCCTCCACTTT. It is translated as CASSLESSYNSPLHF. The variable domain in full, completed from reference TRBV7-2 and TRBJ1-6, reads GAGVSQSPSNKVTEKGKDVELRCDPISGHTALYWYRQSLGQGLEFLIYFQGNSAPDKSGLPSDRFSAERTGGSVSTLTIQRTQQEDSAVYLCASSLESSYNSPLHFGNGTRLTVT.